This is a list of T cell receptor beta chains from one sample in a study of beta chain features in type 1 diabetes. Sequencing was performed with immunoSEQ multiplex PCR; in TCRdb, only in-frame clones are kept and a portion is missing. The sample records some 900,000 clones, 15% to 20% being singletons. Source material: naive CD4+ T cells from blood. These receptors all come from a woman aged 18 to 35 in good health. Both conserved end residues are part of each CDR3. Each record gives: D gene, clone size, J gene, V gene, CDR3 DNA, CDR3 protein. A D gene is named only where the DNA matches it firmly. Clone size is given for some rows only: seen once, a few or many times, or a class if the clone is expanded.

>TRBD2|.|TRBJ2-5|TRBV5-1
TGCGCCAGCAGCCCTACCGGGGGGGAGACCCAGTACTTC
CASSPTGGETQYF
>TRBD1|.|TRBJ1-1|TRBV2
TGTGCCAGCACCCGACAGGGGGCGCACACTGAAGCTTTCTTT
CASTRQGAHTEAFF
>TRBD1|few|TRBJ1-4|TRBV7-6
TGTGCCAGCAGCATAGGACAGGGTGGTGAAAAACTGTTTTTT
CASSIGQGGEKLFF
>TRBD2|few|TRBJ2-3|TRBV11-1
TGTGCCAGCAGCTCGGGACTAGCGGGGCCTACGCTTGGCACAGATACGCAGTATTTT
CASSSGLAGPTLGTDTQYF
>TRBD2|few|TRBJ2-2|TRBV4-3
TGCGCCAGCAGCCAAGCTGCGGGAGGGATCACCGGGGAGCTGTTTTTT
CASSQAAGGITGELFF
>.|.|TRBJ2-1|TRBV6-6
TGTGCCAGCAGAGGCGGGACCCAAAACCGCTACAATGAGCAGTTCTTC
CASRGGTQNRYNEQFF
>.|few|TRBJ2-7|TRBV29-1
TGCAGCGTGGGACCCAGGAATGGGGGCTACGAGCAGTACTTC
CSVGPRNGGYEQYF
>TRBD2|.|TRBJ2-7|TRBV25-1
TGTGCCAGCAGCCGGACTAGCGGGGCTTCCTACGAGCAGTACTTC
CASSRTSGASYEQYF
>TRBD1|.|TRBJ1-4|TRBV6-6
TGTGCCAGCACCAAGACAGGGAGGGAAAAACTGTTTTTT
CASTKTGREKLFF
>.|.|TRBJ1-4|TRBV27
TGTGCCAGCAGTTTTGGTCCACAGCTAAAACTGTTTTTT
CASSFGPQLKLFF
>TRBD2|few|TRBJ2-1|TRBV2
TGTGCCAGCAGTGCGAGTAGCGGGAGATCCCATGAGCAGTTCTTC
CASSASSGRSHEQFF
>.|.|TRBJ2-4|TRBV18
TGTGCCAGCTCACCATTCAACGTTCGGGGTGCCAAAAACATTCAGTACTTC
CASSPFNVRGAKNIQYF
>.|.|TRBJ1-2|TRBV18
TGTGCCAGCTCACCCCGGGACGGGACTTATGGCTACACCTTC
CASSPRDGTYGYTF
>.|.|TRBJ2-5|TRBV7-6
TGTGCCAGCAGCCTCACAGGTACCGAGGTCTGGGAGACCCAGTACTTC
CASSLTGTEVWETQYF
>.|.|TRBJ2-1|TRBV6-5
TGTGCCAGCAGGCGAAGCAATGAGCAGTTCTTC
CASRRSNEQFF
>.|.|TRBJ2-7|TRBV10-3
TGTGCCATCAGCCACGGACGAAGGATCCCGGACGCGAGCTCCTACGAGCAGTACTTC
CAISHGRRIPDASSYEQYF
>TRBD2|.|TRBJ2-7|TRBV28
TGTGCCAGCAGTTTAGACGGACTAGCGGCGAACTACGAGCAGTACTTC
CASSLDGLAANYEQYF
>.|.|TRBJ2-5|TRBV15
TGTGCCACCAGCAGAGGCACCAACAGGGTTGTCGGCGAGACCCAGTACTTC
CATSRGTNRVVGETQYF
>TRBD1|few|TRBJ2-7|TRBV28
TGTGCCAGCACGGACAGGGGTGGCTCCTACGAGCAGTACTTC
CASTDRGGSYEQYF
>.|.|TRBJ2-5|TRBV18
TGTGCCAGCTCACCACGGGAGCAAGAGACCCAGTACTTC
CASSPREQETQYF
>.|.|TRBJ2-6|TRBV5-4
TGTGCCAGCAGCCTGGAGGGTCCTGGGGCCAACGTCCTGACTTTC
CASSLEGPGANVLTF
>.|few|TRBJ2-3|TRBV6-5
TGTGCCAGCAGTGAAACCGAAAGGGCCCATACGCAGTATTTT
CASSETERAHTQYF
>TRBD1|few|TRBJ2-2|TRBV5-1
TGCGCCAGCAGCTTGAGGGGACAGGCTTTGACCGGGGAGCTGTTTTTT
CASSLRGQALTGELFF
>.|few|TRBJ1-1|TRBV11-2
TGTGCCAGCAGCTTAGTCAGGGGAGCTTTCTTT
CASSLVRGAFF
>.|.|TRBJ1-5|TRBV19
TGTGCCAGTAGTATTGGGCTCGATCAGCCCCAGCATTTT
CASSIGLDQPQHF
>.|once|TRBJ2-3|TRBV5-6
TGTGCCAGCAGCCCCGTAGGACGTGGAGGGAGTGGCACAGATACGCAGTATTTT
CASSPVGRGGSGTDTQYF
>TRBD1|few|TRBJ1-2|TRBV7-9
TGTGCCAGCAGCCCCCTGAGACAGGGTGTCTATGGCTACACCTTC
CASSPLRQGVYGYTF
>TRBD1|few|TRBJ2-7|TRBV28
TGTGCCAGCAGTCGCCCCGGGACAGCCACCTACGAGCAGTACTTC
CASSRPGTATYEQYF
>.|few|TRBJ2-2|TRBV7-3
TGTGCCAGCAGCTTAAGCTCGAAGTCCGGGGAGCTGTTTTTT
CASSLSSKSGELFF
>.|few|TRBJ2-1|TRBV7-2
TGTGCCAGCAGCTTAGCAGGGGTTCGGGCCTACAATGAGCAGTTCTTC
CASSLAGVRAYNEQFF
>.|many|TRBJ2-2|TRBV14
TGTGCCAGCAGCCAGTATCCTCCCTACACCGGGGAGCTGTTTTTT
CASSQYPPYTGELFF
>.|.|TRBJ2-2|TRBV6-6
TGTGCCAGCAGTTACTTGGCCTCCCAGGACGCCGGGGAGCTGTTTTTT
CASSYLASQDAGELFF
>.|.|TRBJ1-1|TRBV19
TGTGCCAGTAGTATAACCCCAGGAGTGAACACTGAAGCTTTCTTT
CASSITPGVNTEAFF
>TRBD2|few|TRBJ2-1|TRBV6-7
TGTGCCAGCAAGCTTAGCGGGGGTTCCTACAATGAGCAGTTCTTC
CASKLSGGSYNEQFF
>.|.|TRBJ2-1|TRBV29-1
TGCAGCGTCCAGGACAGTTTATACAATGAGCAGTTCTTC
CSVQDSLYNEQFF
>.|few|TRBJ1-3|TRBV29-1
TGCAGCGTTGCTGCGGGGGACCCTGGAAACACCATATATTTT
CSVAAGDPGNTIYF
>.|.|TRBJ1-2|TRBV19
TGTGCCAGTATCGGGCAGGGTGTTTTTCGCTTTCTTTTC
CASIGQGVFRFLF
>.|few|TRBJ2-7|TRBV15
TGTGCCACCAGCAGAGAGGGGGCAGGGGTCTACGAGCAGTACTTC
CATSREGAGVYEQYF